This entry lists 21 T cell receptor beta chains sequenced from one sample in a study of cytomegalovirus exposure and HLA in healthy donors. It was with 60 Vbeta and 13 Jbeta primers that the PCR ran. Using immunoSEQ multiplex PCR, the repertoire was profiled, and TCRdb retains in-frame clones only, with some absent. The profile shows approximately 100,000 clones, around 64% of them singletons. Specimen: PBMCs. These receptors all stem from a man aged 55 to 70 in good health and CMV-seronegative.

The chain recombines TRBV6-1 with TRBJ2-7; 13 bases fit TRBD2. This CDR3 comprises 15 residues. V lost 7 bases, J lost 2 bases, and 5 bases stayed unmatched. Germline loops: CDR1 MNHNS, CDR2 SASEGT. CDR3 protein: CASTYTSGGAYEQYF. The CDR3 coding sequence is TGTGCCAGCACCTATACTAGCGGGGGGGCCTACGAGCAGTACTTC.

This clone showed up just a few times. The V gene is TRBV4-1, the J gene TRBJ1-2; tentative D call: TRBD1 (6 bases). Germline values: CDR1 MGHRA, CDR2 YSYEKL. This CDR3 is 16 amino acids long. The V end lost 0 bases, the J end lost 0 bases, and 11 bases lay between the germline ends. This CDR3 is CASSQDSTGTNYGYTF. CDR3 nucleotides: TGCGCCAGCAGCCAAGATAGTACAGGGACTAACTATGGCTACACCTTC.

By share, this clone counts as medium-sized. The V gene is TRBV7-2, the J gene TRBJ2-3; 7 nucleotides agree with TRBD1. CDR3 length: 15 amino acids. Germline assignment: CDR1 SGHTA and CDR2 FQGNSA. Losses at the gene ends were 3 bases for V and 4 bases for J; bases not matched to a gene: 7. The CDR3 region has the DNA TGTGCCAGCAGCTTTTTAGGGGGCGTCGCAGATACGCAGTATTTT. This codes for CASSFLGGVADTQYF.

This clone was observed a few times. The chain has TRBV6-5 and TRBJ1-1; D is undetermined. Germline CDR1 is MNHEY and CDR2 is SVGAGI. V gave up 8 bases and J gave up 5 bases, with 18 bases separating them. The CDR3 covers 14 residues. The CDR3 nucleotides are TGTGCCAGCCGTCCCCAGGCCCCGTCGACTGAAGCTTTCTTT. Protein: CASRPQAPSTEAFF.

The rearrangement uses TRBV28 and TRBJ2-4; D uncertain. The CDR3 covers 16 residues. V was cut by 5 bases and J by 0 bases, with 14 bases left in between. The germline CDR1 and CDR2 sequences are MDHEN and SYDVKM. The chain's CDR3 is CASSPPLSGAKNIQYF. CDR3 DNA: TGTGCCAGCAGTCCCCCCTTGTCAGGAGCCAAAAACATTCAGTACTTC.

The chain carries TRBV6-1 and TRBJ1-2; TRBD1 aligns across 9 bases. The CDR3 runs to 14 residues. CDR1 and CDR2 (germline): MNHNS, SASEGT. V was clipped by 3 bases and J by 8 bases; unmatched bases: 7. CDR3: CASSDWGQGLGYTF. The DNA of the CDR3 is TGTGCCAGCAGTGACTGGGGACAGGGTCTGGGCTACACCTTC.

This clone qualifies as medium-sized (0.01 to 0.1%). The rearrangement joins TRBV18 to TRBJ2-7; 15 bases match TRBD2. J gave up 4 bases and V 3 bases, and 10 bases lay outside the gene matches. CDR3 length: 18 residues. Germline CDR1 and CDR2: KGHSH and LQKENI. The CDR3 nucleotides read TGTGCCAGCTCACCGTCGACCGGGACTAGCGGGAGGCGTTACGAGCAGTACTTC. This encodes CASSPSTGTSGRRYEQYF.

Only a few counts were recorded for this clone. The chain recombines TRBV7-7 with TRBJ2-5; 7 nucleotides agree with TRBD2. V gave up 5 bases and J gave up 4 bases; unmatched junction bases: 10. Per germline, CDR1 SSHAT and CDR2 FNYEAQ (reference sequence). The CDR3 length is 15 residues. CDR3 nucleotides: TGTGCCAGCAGCGCTTCAGTTTCGGGGGGAGAGACCCAGTACTTC. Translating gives CASSASVSGGETQYF.

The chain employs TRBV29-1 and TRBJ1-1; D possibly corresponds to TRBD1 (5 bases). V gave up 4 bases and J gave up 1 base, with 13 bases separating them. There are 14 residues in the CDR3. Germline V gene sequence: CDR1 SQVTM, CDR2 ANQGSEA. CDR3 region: CSVGGAGKNTEAFF. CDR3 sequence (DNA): TGCAGCGTTGGAGGGGCGGGAAAGAACACTGAAGCTTTCTTT.

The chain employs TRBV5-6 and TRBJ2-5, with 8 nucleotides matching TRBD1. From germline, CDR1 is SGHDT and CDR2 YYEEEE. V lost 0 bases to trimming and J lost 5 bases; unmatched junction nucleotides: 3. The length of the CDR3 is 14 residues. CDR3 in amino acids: CASSLAGGEETQYF. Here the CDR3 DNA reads TGTGCCAGCAGCTTGGCAGGGGGCGAGGAGACCCAGTACTTC.

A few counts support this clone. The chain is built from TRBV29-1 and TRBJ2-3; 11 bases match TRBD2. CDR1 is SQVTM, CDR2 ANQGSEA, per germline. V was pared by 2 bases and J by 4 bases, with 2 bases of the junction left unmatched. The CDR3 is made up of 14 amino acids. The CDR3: CSVELAGGPDTQYF. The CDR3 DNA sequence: TGCAGCGTTGAACTAGCGGGGGGACCAGATACGCAGTATTTT.

CDR3 in DNA: TGCGCCAGCAGTAGAGGGACAGGGGCCGCAGATACGCAGTATTTT. Residues: CASSRGTGAADTQYF. This chain links TRBV5-1 with TRBJ2-3, with TRBD1 matching 10 bases. Germline V CDR1 and CDR2: SGHRS, YFSETQ. Trimming cost V 5 bases and J 4 bases; bases outside gene matches: 7. The CDR3 sequence is 15 residues long.

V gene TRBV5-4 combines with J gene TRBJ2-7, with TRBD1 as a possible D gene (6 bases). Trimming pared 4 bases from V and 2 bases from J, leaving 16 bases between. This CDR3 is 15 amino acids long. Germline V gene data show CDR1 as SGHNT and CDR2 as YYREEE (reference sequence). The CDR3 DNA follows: TGTGCCAGCAGCCAAGACAGGCCCTCCACCTACGAGCAGTACTTC. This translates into CASSQDRPSTYEQYF.

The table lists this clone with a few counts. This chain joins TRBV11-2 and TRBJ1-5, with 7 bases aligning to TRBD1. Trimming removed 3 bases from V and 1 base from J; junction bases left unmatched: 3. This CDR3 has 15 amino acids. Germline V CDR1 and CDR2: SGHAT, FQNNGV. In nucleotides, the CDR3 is TGTGCCAGCAGCTTGGAGACAGGGAGCAATCAGCCCCAGCATTTT. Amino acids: CASSLETGSNQPQHF.

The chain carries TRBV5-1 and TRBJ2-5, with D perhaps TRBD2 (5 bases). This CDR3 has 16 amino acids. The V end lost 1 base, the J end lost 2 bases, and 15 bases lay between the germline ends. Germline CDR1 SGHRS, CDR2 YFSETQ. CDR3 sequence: CASSLQRTGTQETQYF. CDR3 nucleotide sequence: TGCGCCAGCAGCTTGCAAAGGACTGGAACGCAAGAGACCCAGTACTTC.

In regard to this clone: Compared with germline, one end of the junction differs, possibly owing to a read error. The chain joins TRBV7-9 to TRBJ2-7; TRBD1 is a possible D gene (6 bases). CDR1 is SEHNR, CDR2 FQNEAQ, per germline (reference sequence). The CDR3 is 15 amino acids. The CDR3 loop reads CSSSLTTGLSYEQYF. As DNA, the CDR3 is TGTTCCAGCAGCTTAACTACAGGGCTCTCCTACGAGCAGTACTTC.

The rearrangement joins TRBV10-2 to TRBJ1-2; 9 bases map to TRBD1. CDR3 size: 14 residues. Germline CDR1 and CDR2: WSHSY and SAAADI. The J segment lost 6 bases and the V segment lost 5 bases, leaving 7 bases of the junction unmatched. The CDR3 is CASSLGTGIDGYTF. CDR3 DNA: TGCGCCAGCAGTCTCGGGACAGGGATTGATGGCTACACCTTC.

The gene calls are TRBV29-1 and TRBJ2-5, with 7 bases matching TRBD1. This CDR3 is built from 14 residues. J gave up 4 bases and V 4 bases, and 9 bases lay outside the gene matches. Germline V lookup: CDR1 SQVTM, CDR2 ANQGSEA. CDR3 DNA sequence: TGCAGCGTTGCTGACAGGGCGGTACGAGAGACCCAGTACTTC. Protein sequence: CSVADRAVRETQYF.

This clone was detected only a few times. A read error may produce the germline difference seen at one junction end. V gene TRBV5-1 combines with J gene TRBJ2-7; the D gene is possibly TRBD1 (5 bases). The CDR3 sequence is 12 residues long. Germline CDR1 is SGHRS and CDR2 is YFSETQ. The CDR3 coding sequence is TGTGCCAGCAGCATGGACACCTACGAGCAGTACTTC. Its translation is CASSMDTYEQYF.

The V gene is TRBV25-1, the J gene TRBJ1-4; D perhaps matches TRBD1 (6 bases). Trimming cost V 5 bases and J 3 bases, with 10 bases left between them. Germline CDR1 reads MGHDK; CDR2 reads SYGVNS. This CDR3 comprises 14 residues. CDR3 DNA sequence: TGTGCCAGCAGTCCTGGACAGCCTAATGAAAAACTGTTTTTT. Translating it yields CASSPGQPNEKLFF.

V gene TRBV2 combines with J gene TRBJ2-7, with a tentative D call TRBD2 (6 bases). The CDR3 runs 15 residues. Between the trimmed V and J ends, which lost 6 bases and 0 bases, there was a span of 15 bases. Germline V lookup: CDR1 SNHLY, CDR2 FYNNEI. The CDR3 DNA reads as TGTGCCAGCAGGGAGGGACCCCTAAGCTCCTACGAGCAGTACTTC. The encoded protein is CASREGPLSSYEQYF.